The entry below gives a single TCR beta chain sequence along with its context. This clone has a single count. The antigen it binds to is not known. No clone much larger than this one lies a single base away; base qualities are absent. These data originate in a study of T cell changes during pregnancy in multiple sclerosis (dated by TCRdb to the late 2010s). In the study overall: The study looked at changes in the T cell repertoire across pregnancy in women with multiple sclerosis.

Receptor libraries were prepared by the immunoSEQ multiplex PCR assay. As stored in TCRdb, this immuneACCESS dataset retains in-frame rearrangements with V and J assigned. A fraction of the clones does not appear; measured against another copy, unresolved V genes explain less than half of the discrepancy, and the remainder lacks a known reason. This sample lists under 50,000 clones; nearly 90% were detected once. The leading ten clones occupy under 4.5% of the sample. CDR1 MRHNA and CDR2 SNTAGT are derived from the germline V gene. V and J lose 2 bases and 4 bases, and a span of 10 bases separates them. The CDR3 runs 14 amino acids, cysteine and phenylalanine included. Only the CDR3 DNA is retained, 42 bases long and in frame from the first base.

The sequencing used CD8+ T cells from peripheral blood mononuclear cells, collected in the first trimester of pregnancy. The origin of this receptor is a female donor with multiple sclerosis, enrolled in a pregnancy study. The chain couples TRBV6-4 to TRBJ2-3; the D gene is perhaps TRBD1, from 6 matching bases. The base sequence is TGTGCCAGCAGTGACGGCCAGGGGTCAGATACGCAGTATTTT. Its translation reads: CASSDGQGSDTQYF.